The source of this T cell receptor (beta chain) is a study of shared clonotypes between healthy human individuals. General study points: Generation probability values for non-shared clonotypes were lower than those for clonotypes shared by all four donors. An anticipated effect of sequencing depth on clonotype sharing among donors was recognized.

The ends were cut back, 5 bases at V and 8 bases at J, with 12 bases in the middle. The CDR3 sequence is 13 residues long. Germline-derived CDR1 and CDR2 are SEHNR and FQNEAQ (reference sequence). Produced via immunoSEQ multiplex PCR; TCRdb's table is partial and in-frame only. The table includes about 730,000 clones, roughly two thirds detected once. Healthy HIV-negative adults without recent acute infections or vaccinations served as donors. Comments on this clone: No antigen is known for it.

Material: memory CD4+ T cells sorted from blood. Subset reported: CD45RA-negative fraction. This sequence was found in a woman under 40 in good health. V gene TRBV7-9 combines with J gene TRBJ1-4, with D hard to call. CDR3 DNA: TGTGCCAGCAGCGATTATGGGAGGGAAAAACTGTTTTTT. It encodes CASSDYGREKLFF.